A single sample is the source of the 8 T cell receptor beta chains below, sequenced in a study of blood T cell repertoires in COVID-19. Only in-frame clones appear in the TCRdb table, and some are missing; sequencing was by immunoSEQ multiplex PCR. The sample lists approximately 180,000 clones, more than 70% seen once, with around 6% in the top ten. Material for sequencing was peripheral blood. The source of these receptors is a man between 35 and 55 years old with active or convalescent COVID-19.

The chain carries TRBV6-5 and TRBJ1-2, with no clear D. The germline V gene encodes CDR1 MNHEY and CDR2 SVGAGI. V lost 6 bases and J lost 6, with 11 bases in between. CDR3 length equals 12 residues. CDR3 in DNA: TGTGCCAGCAGGACTCGGGTCGATGGCTACACCTTC. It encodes CASRTRVDGYTF.

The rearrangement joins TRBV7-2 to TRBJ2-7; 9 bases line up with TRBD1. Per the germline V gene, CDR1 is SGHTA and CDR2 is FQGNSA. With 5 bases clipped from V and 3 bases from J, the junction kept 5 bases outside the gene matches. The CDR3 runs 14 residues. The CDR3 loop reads CASSQQTGGYEQYF. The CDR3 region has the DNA TGTGCCAGCAGCCAACAGACAGGGGGCTACGAGCAGTACTTC.

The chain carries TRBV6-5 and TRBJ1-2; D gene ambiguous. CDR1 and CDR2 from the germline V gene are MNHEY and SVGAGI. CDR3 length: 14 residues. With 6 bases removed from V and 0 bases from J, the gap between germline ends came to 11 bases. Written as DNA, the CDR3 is TGTGCCAGCAGCCCCGCGGGAGCTAACTATGGCTACACCTTC. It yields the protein CASSPAGANYGYTF.

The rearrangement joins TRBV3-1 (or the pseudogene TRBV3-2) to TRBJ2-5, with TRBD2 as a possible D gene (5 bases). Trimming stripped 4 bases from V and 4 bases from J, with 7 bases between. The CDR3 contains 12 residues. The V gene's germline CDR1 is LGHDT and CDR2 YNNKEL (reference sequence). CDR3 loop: CASSLSAETQYF. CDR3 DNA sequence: TGTGCCAGCAGCCTTAGCGCAGAGACCCAGTACTTC.

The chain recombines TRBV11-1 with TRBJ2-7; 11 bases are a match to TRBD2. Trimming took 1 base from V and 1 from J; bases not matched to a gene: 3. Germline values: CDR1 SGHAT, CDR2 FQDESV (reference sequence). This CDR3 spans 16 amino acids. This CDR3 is CASSLVSGRASYEQYF. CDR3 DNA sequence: TGTGCCAGCAGCTTAGTTAGCGGGAGGGCGTCCTACGAGCAGTACTTC.

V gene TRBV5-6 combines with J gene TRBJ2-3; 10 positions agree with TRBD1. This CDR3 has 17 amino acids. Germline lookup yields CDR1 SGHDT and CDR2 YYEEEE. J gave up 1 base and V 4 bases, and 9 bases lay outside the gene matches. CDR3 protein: CASSRTRDRGRTDTQYF. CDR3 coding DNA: TGTGCCAGCAGCCGGACTCGGGACAGGGGACGCACAGATACGCAGTATTTT.

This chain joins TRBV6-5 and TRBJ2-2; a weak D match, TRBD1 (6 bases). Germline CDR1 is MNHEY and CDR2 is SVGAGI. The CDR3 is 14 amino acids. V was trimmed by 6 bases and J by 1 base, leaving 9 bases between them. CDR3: CASRGTMNTGELFF. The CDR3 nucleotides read TGTGCCAGCAGGGGGACAATGAACACCGGGGAGCTGTTTTTT.

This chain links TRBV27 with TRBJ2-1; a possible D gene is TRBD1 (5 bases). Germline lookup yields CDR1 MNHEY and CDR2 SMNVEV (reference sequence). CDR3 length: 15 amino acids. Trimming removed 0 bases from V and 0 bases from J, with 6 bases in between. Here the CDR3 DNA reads TGTGCCAGCAGTTTATCGGGGCCCTCCTACAATGAGCAGTTCTTC. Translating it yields CASSLSGPSYNEQFF.